Below, one TCR beta chain is given with its context. Its antigen remains unknown. These data come from a study of identical twins. The CDR3 spans 15 residues. Germline V gives CDR1 SGHVS, CDR2 FQNEAQ. The V end was cut by 4 bases, the J end by 0 bases, with 11 bases between. Regarding the study as a whole: Potential partial confounding of zero-insertion analyses by invariant MAIT and iNKT cells was noted. For cord blood, abundant beta clonotypes had fewer insertions, unlike memory repertoires, which showed none. For out-of-frame alpha sequences shared by twins, low generation probability was in excess.

Template switching introduced a universal primer site, and the cDNA bore unique molecular identifiers. TCRdb redid the calling of the 5' RACE reads with MiXCR, one entry per CDR3 protein. The table has 450,000 to 600,000 distinct CDR3 sequences, more than 20% seen once. These data are also associated with another study on yellow fever vaccine responses in identical twins.

This chain links TRBV7-8 with TRBJ2-3, with TRBD2 as a possible D gene (6 bases). This sequence was found in a woman aged 18-29 years in good health. Sequencing used CD4+ T cells sorted from blood. CDR3: CASSSSGQSTDTQYF. The CDR3 DNA reads as TGTGCCAGCAGCTCCAGCGGGCAAAGCACAGATACGCAGTATTTT.